Each of the 8 T cell receptor beta chains below was sequenced from the same sample in a study of CD8+CD57+ T cells in acquired aplastic anemia. Patients included in sequencing had previously demonstrated CD8+CD57+ cell expansion by flow cytometry. TCR beta VDJ and CDR3 profiling used genomic DNA as template. MiXCR was run by TCRdb on the reads, yielding one entry per CDR3 protein. The sample gives around 430,000 distinct CDR3 sequences, about a third of which show up once; approximately 0.82% is in the top ten. Material: sorted CD4+, CD8+, or CD8+CD57+ T cells (not recorded which) from PBMCs. These receptors came from a human donor with aplastic anemia.

This clonotype was seen a handful of times. A clone one base away is much larger, so this may be a read error. J is TRBJ2-5 and V is TRBV9, with D unclear. CDR3 length: 11 residues. CDR1 is SGDLS, CDR2 YYNGEE, per germline. This chain's CDR3 is CASNMQETRYF. Written as DNA, the CDR3 is TGTGCCAGCAACATGCAAGAGACCCGGTACTTC. Filled out from reference TRBV9 and TRBJ2-5, the complete variable domain reads DSGVTQTPKHLITATGQRVTLRCSPRSGDLSVYWYQQSLDQGLQFLIQYYNGEERAKGNILERFSAQQFPDLHSELNLSSLELGDSALYFCASNMQETRYFGPGTRLLVL.

This clonotype was counted only a few times. The chain joins TRBV20-1 to TRBJ1-1; tentative D call: TRBD1 (5 bases). The CDR3 sequence is 15 residues long. V lost 0 bases and J lost 1, with 12 bases in between. CDR1 DFQATT and CDR2 SNEGSKA come from the germline V gene (reference sequence). The CDR3 region is CSARDRVRGNTEAFF. The CDR3 DNA is TGCAGTGCTAGAGATCGGGTGAGGGGGAACACTGAAGCTTTCTTT.

Concerning this clonotype itself: This may be a read error, as it is one base from a much larger clone. The CDR3 does not close with the conserved phenylalanine or tryptophan, likely indicating a read error. This chain uses TRBV5-4 with TRBJ1-2, with TRBD1 as a possible D gene (6 bases). The CDR3 length is 11 residues. Looked up from germline, CDR1 is SGHNT and CDR2 is YYREEE (reference sequence). Trimming removed 2 bases from V and 10 bases from J, with 9 bases in between. CDR3 loop: CASSLQGIYTS. The DNA of the CDR3 is TGTGCCAGCAGCTTACAGGGAATCTACACCTCC.

The J gene is TRBJ1-2, the V gene TRBV29-1; 9 bases agree with TRBD1. Germline V gene data show CDR1 as SQVTM and CDR2 as ANQGSEA. The V segment lost 6 bases and the J segment 3 bases; nucleotides outside the gene matches: 8. CDR3 length equals 14 residues. CDR3 amino acids: CSVPRQGEDYGYTF. CDR3 coding DNA: TGCAGCGTCCCCCGACAGGGGGAGGACTATGGCTACACCTTC.

This clonotype came up once. The CDR3 end shows no conserved phenylalanine or tryptophan, and so a read error is likely. The chain employs TRBV2 and TRBJ2-7, with D tentatively TRBD2 (5 bases). V was shortened by 3 bases and J by 0 bases, with 12 bases between the two germline ends. The CDR3 spans 15 residues. Per the germline V gene, CDR1 is SNHLY and CDR2 is FYNNEI. For the CDR3, the DNA is TGTGCCAGCAGTGACTGGGCGGGCAGCTCCTACGAGCAGTACTTA. It translates to CASSDWAGSSYEQYL.

The chain uses TRBV14 and TRBJ1-1, with D possibly matching TRBD1 (6 bases). Germline assignment: CDR1 SGHDN and CDR2 FVKESK. CDR3 size: 15 residues. V was shortened by 5 bases and J by 0 bases, with 13 bases between the two germline ends. Here the CDR3 DNA reads TGTGCCAGCAGCTGTGGTGGGACACTGAACACTGAAGCTTTCTTT. This translates into CASSCGGTLNTEAFF.

This clonotype was found many times. This chain joins TRBV7-3 and TRBJ2-5; unclear D gene. Trimming left V 1 base short and J 5 bases short, with 8 bases between. Germline V CDR1 and CDR2: SGHTA, FQGTGA. The CDR3 length is 13 residues. The CDR3 nucleotides are TGTGCCAGCAGCTTAATGGCGAGGGAGACCCAGTACTTC. Translating gives CASSLMARETQYF.

This clonotype occurred a few times. The chain carries TRBV5-1 and TRBJ2-3; a possible D gene is TRBD1 (6 bases). The CDR3 is made up of 15 amino acids. Looked up from germline, CDR1 is SGHRS and CDR2 is YFSETQ. The V gene lost 2 bases and the J gene lost 0 bases, with 10 bases spanning the gap. The DNA of the CDR3 is TGCGCCAGCAGCTTACAGGGACAAAGCACAGATACGCAGTATTTT. It codes for CASSLQGQSTDTQYF.